This entry lists 9 T cell receptor beta chains sequenced from one sample in a study of technical replicates of blood from a handful of donors. Assay used: immunoSEQ multiplex PCR; TCRdb lists only in-frame clones, some missing. The sample comprises 75,000 to 100,000 clones, roughly 94% of which are singletons, and around 0.25% rests with the top ten. The specimen was T cells isolated from PBMCs. Receptors were obtained from a human donor in good health.

This clone was recorded only once. Here the CDR3 reads CASSQRLAGDGEQFF. CDR3 DNA: TGCGCCAGCAGCCAAAGACTAGCGGGAGACGGTGAGCAGTTCTTC. The rearrangement links TRBV4-1 to TRBJ2-1; the match to TRBD2 covers 12 bases. J was trimmed by 9 bases and V by 2 bases; bases with no gene match: 5. This CDR3 contains 15 residues. CDR1 and CDR2 (germline): MGHRA, YSYEKL.

The rearrangement uses TRBV9 and TRBJ1-2, with 7 nucleotides matching TRBD1. The CDR3 runs 17 residues. Germline loops: CDR1 SGDLS, CDR2 YYNGEE. V was clipped by 4 bases and J by 2 bases; unmatched bases: 14. The CDR3 coding sequence is TGTGCCAGCAGCATCATTGGTGGGACAGAAAGAAACTATGGCTACACCTTC. Amino acids: CASSIIGGTERNYGYTF.

CDR3 nucleotides: TGTGCCAGCAGTCCTCCGCAGGGAGATACGCAGTATTTT. It encodes CASSPPQGDTQYF. The chain combines TRBV28 with TRBJ2-3; possibly TRBD1 for D (5 bases). This CDR3 region has 13 residues. The V and J ends lost 5 bases and 5 bases respectively, with 11 bases between them. Germline CDR1 reads MDHEN; CDR2 reads SYDVKM. Complete variable domain (other parts from reference TRBV28 and TRBJ2-3): DVKVTQSSRYLVKRTGEKVFLECVQDMDHENMFWYRQDPGLGLRLIYFSYDVKMKEKGDIPEGYSVSREKKERFSLILESASTNQTSMYLCASSPPQGDTQYFGPGTRLTVL.

This chain uses TRBV27 with TRBJ1-5, with 9 bases fitting TRBD1. The J segment lost 3 bases and the V segment lost 3 bases, leaving 6 bases of the junction unmatched. This CDR3 region has 16 residues. Germline CDR1 reads MNHEY; CDR2 reads SMNVEV (reference sequence). The CDR3 DNA reads TGTGCCAGCAGTTTGTCGGGACAGGGAGTCAATCAGCCCCAGCATTTT. It is translated as CASSLSGQGVNQPQHF.

CDR3 bases: TGCGCCAGCAGCTTGAACGGACAGCTTGAAGCTTTCTTT. This gives the protein CASSLNGQLEAFF. The chain has TRBV5-1 and TRBJ1-1, with D possibly matching TRBD1 (6 bases). The CDR3 covers 13 residues. Trimming took off 1 base at V and 7 bases at J, with 11 bases between the two ends. CDR1 and CDR2 (germline): SGHRS, YFSETQ.

The chain uses TRBV2 and TRBJ2-1; 8 nucleotides agree with TRBD2. Germline CDR1 and CDR2: SNHLY and FYNNEI. This CDR3 has 14 amino acids. Trimming took 6 bases from V and 7 from J; bases not matched to a gene: 8. CDR3 region: CASSREGPDNEQFF. CDR3 sequence (DNA): TGTGCCAGCAGCCGGGAGGGCCCGGATAATGAGCAGTTCTTC.

J is TRBJ1-1 and V is TRBV11-2, with 7 nucleotides matching TRBD1. The CDR3 consists of 13 residues. V lost 6 bases to trimming and J lost 1 base; unmatched junction nucleotides: 2. Germline CDR1 SGHAT, CDR2 FQNNGV. The CDR3 coding sequence is TGTGCCAGCAGGGACAGGAGGAACACTGAAGCTTTCTTT. This codes for CASRDRRNTEAFF.

This chain uses TRBV5-1 with TRBJ1-2; the D is unclear. CDR1 and CDR2 from the germline V gene are SGHRS and YFSETQ. The CDR3 spans 16 residues. The ends were cut back, 0 bases at V and 7 bases at J, with 19 bases in the middle. DNA of the CDR3: TGCGCCAGCAGCTTGGGGAAGGCAGGTCACGCAGGTGGCTACACCTTC. Amino acid sequence: CASSLGKAGHAGGYTF.

The chain employs TRBV2 and TRBJ2-1, with 7 nucleotides matching TRBD1. Germline trimming cut 5 bases from V and 9 bases from J; bases unmatched to any gene: 4. The CDR3 runs 12 residues. The germline gives CDR1 SNHLY, CDR2 FYNNEI. CDR3 DNA: TGTGCCAGCAGTCAAACAGGGGTTGAGCAGTTCTTC. Its protein product is CASSQTGVEQFF.